This passage covers 5 T cell receptor beta chains from one sample sequenced in a study of response to subunit inactivated influenza vaccine. TCRdb processed the RT-PCR reads anew with MiXCR; each CDR3 protein has one entry. There are fewer than 600,000 distinct CDR3 sequences in the sample; approximately 7.3% occur only once, and about 12% lies in the top ten. Sequencing used PBMCs from blood, obtained around 25 months after vaccination. These receptors were taken from a man aged 45 to 70 who received an inactivated influenza vaccine.

The chain is built from TRBV5-6 and TRBJ1-5; D remains unclear. CDR1 and CDR2 from the germline V gene are SGHDT and YYEEEE. The V end lost 3 bases, the J end lost 0 bases, and 10 bases lay between the germline ends. This CDR3 region has 15 residues. Written as DNA, the CDR3 is TGTGCCAGCAGCTCCTCAGGTTATAGCAATCAGCCCCAGCATTTT. It encodes CASSSSGYSNQPQHF.

This clonotype appeared a few times. The chain combines TRBV12-3 or TRBV12-4 with TRBJ2-5; D ambiguous. This CDR3 contains 13 residues. Deletions cut 4 bases from V and 5 bases from J, with 11 bases between. For the CDR3, the DNA is TGTGCCAGCAGTTCCTTCGAAGCGGAGACCCAGTACTTC. This translates into CASSSFEAETQYF.

CDR3 loop: CASQVTGTGEGAEQFF. The DNA of the CDR3 is TGCGCCAGCCAGGTCACCGGGACAGGGGAAGGAGCTGAGCAGTTCTTC. This chain links TRBV5-1 with TRBJ2-1, with 10 positions matching TRBD1. The CDR3 loop spans 16 amino acids. Germline V gene lookup returns CDR1 SGHRS and CDR2 YFSETQ. V gave up 7 bases and J gave up 9 bases; unmatched junction bases: 16.

In DNA, the CDR3 is TGTGCCAGCAGAAGGCTAGCGGGAGTTGAGCAGTACTTC. This gives the protein CASRRLAGVEQYF. The rearrangement uses TRBV27 and TRBJ2-7; TRBD2 matches at 10 bases. Germline lookup yields CDR1 MNHEY and CDR2 SMNVEV (reference sequence). The CDR3 has 13 amino acids. Germline trimming cut 6 bases from V and 7 bases from J; bases unmatched to any gene: 6.

The chain recombines TRBV27 with TRBJ2-2, with D maybe TRBD2 (7 bases). The length of the CDR3 is 17 residues. Germline CDR1 is MNHEY and CDR2 is SMNVEV (reference sequence). V was pared by 7 bases and J by 3 bases, with 21 bases between. CDR3 DNA: TGTGCCAGCACTTGGGGGGGCAGGGCGATTTACACCGGGGAGCTGTTTTTT. Protein sequence: CASTWGGRAIYTGELFF.